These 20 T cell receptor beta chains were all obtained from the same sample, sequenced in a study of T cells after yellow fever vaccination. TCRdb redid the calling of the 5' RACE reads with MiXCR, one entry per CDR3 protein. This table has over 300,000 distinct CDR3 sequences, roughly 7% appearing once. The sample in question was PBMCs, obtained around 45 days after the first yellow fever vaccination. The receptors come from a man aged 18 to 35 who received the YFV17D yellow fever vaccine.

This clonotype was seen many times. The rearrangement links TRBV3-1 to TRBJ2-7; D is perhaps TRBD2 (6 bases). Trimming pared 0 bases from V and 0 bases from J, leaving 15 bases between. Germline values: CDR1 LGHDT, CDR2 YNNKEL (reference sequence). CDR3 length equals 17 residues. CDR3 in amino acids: CASSQEGRGFISYEQYF. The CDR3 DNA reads TGTGCCAGCAGCCAAGAGGGTCGGGGGTTCATCTCCTACGAGCAGTACTTC.

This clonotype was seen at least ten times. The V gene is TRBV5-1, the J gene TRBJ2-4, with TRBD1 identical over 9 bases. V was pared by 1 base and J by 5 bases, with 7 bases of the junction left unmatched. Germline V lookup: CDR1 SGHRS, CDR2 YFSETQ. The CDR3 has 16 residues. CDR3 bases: TGCGCCAGCAGCTTGAAGGCGGGACAGGGAGAAAACATTCAGTACTTC. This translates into CASSLKAGQGENIQYF.

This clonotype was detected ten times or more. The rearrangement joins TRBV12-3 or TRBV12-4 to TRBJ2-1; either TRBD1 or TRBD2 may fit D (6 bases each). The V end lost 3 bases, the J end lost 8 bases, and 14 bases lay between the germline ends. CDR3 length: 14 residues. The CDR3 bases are TGTGCCAGCAGTTTGGGTGGGGGGCCAGATGAGCAGTTCTTC. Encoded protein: CASSLGGGPDEQFF.

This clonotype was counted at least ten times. CDR3 bases: TGTGCCAGCAGAAGACAGGGCCGAATCACAGATACGCAGTATTTT. Protein: CASRRQGRITDTQYF. The V call is TRBV25-1, the J call TRBJ2-3; TRBD1 matches at 7 bases. The CDR3 spans 15 residues. Germline V gene sequence: CDR1 MGHDK, CDR2 SYGVNS. V dropped 6 bases and J dropped 2; count of bases not matched to a gene: 8.

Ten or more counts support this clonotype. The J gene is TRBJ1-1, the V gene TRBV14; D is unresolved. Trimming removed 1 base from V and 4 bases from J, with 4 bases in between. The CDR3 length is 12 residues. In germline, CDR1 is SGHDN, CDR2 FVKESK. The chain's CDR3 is CASSQVPTEAFF. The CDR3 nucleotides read TGTGCCAGCAGCCAAGTCCCCACTGAAGCTTTCTTT.

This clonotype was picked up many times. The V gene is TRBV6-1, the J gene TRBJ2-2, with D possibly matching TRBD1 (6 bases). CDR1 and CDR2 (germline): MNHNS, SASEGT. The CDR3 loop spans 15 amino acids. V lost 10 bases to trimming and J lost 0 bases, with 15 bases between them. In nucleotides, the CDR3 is TGTGCCACACGCCAACAGGGATCGAACACCGGGGAGCTGTTTTTT. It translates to CATRQQGSNTGELFF.

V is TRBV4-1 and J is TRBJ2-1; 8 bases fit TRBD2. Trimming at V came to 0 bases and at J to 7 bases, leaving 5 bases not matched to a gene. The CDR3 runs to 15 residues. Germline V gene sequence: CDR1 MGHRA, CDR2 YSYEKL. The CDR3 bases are TGCGCCAGCAGCCAAGACGGGGGGGCATGGAATGAGCAGTTCTTC. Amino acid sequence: CASSQDGGAWNEQFF.

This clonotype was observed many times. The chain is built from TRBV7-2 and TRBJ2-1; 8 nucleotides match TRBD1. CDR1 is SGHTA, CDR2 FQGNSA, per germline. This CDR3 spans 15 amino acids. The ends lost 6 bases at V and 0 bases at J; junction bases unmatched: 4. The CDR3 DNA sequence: TGTGCCAGCAGACTAGACAGGGGCTCCTACAATGAGCAGTTCTTC. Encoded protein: CASRLDRGSYNEQFF. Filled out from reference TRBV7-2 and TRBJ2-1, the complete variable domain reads GAGVSQSPSNKVTEKGKDVELRCDPISGHTALYWYRQSLGQGLEFLIYFQGNSAPDKSGLPSDRFSAERTGGSVSTLTIQRTQQEDSAVYLCASRLDRGSYNEQFFGPGTRLTVL.

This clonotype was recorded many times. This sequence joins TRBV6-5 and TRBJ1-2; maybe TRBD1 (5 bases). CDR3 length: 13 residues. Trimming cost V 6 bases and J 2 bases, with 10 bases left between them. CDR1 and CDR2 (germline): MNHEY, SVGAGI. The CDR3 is CASSVSGNYGYTF. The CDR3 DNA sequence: TGTGCCAGCAGCGTCTCAGGGAACTATGGCTACACCTTC.

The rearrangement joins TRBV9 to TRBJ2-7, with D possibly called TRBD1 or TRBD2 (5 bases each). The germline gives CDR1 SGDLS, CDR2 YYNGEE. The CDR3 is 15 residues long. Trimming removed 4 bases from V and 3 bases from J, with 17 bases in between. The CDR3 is CASSPLGEGNYEQYF. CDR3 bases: TGTGCCAGCAGCCCCCTGGGGGAAGGGAACTACGAGCAGTACTTC.

CDR3: CASSYGDRGSPLHF. The DNA for the CDR3 is TGTGCCAGCAGTTACGGGGACAGGGGTTCACCCCTCCACTTT. The rearrangement uses TRBV6-5 and TRBJ1-6; 10 nucleotides agree with TRBD1. The CDR3 sequence is 14 residues long. In germline, CDR1 is MNHEY, CDR2 SVGAGI. V lost 2 bases to trimming and J lost 9 bases; unmatched junction nucleotides: 1.

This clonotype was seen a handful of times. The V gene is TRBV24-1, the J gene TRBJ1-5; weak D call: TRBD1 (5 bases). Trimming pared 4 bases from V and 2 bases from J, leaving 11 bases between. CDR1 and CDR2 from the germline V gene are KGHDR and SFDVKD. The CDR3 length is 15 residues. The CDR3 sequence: CATSEGGTGNQPQHF. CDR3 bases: TGTGCCACCAGTGAAGGAGGGACGGGCAATCAGCCCCAGCATTTT.

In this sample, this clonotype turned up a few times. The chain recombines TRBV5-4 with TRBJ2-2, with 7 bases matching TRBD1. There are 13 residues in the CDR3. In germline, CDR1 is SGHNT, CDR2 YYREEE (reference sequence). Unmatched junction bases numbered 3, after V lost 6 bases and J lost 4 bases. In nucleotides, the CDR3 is TGTGCCAGCAACCAGGGGGTCACCGGGGAGCTGTTTTTT. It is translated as CASNQGVTGELFF.

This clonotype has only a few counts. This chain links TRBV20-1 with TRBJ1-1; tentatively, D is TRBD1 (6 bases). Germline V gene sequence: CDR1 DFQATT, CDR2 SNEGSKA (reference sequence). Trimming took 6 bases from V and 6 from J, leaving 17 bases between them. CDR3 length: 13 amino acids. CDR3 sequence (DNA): TGCAGTGCAGCCGTGGGGGGCTTGCCTGAAGCTTTCTTT. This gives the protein CSAAVGGLPEAFF.

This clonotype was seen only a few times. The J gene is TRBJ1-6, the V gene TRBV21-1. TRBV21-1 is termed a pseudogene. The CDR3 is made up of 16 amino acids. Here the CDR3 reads CASSKFREPLNSPLHF. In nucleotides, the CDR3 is TGTGCCAGCAGCAAATTCAGGGAGCCCCTCAATTCACCCCTCCACTTT.

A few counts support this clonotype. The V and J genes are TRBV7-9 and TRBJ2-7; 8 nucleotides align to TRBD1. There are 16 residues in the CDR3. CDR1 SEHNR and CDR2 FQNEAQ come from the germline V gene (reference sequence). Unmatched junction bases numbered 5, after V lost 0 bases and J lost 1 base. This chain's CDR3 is CASSLAQGVVSYEQYF. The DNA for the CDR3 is TGTGCCAGCAGCTTAGCACAGGGGGTAGTTTCCTACGAGCAGTACTTC.

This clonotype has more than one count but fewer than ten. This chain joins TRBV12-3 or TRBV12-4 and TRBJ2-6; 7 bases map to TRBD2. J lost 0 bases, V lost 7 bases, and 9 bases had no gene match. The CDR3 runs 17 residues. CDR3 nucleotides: TGTGCCAGCACCCCGCGGGGGATAAGCTCTGGGGCCAACGTCCTGACTTTC. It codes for CASTPRGISSGANVLTF.

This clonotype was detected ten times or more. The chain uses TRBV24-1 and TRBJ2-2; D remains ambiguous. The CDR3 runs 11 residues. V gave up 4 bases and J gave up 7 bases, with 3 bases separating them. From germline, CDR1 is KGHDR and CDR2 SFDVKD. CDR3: CATSEYGELFF. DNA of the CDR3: TGTGCCACCAGTGAATACGGGGAGCTGTTTTTT.

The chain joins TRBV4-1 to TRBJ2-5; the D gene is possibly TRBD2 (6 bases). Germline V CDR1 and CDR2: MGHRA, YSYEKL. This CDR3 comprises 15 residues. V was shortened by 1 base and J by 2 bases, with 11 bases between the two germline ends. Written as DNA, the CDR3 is TGCGCCAGCAGCCAAGGTGTCGGGGGTCAAGAGACCCAGTACTTC. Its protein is CASSQGVGGQETQYF.

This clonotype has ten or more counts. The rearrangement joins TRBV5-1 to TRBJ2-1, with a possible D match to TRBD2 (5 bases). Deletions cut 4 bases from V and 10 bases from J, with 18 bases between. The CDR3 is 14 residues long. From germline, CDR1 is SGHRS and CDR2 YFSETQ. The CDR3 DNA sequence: TGCGCCAGCAGCAGGCTAAAGGACGGCGGGGAGCAGTTCTTC. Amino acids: CASSRLKDGGEQFF.